The rows below give T cell receptor beta chains drawn from one sample of a study of shared clonotypes between healthy human individuals. The table came from immunoSEQ multiplex PCR; TCRdb's copy has only in-frame clones and leaves some out. Counted here are around 2,000,000 clones, 95% occurring once; the ten biggest clones make up roughly 0.13%. Input material: naive CD4+ T cells sorted from blood. Receptor source: a man younger than 35 in good health. Each CDR3 is given with its conserved first and last residue. The D gene is left open where the match is weak. Only some rows state a clone size, as once, few, many or a class for expanded clones.

TRBJ2-7,.,once,TRBV7-2,CASSSSSGFSYEQYF,TGTGCCAGCAGCTCGAGTAGCGGCTTCTCCTACGAGCAGTACTTC
TRBJ1-1,.,.,TRBV6-1,CASSEKGGATEAFF,TGTGCCAGCAGTGAAAAGGGGGGGGCCACTGAAGCTTTCTTT
TRBJ2-5,TRBD1,.,TRBV7-2,CASSKYLKTGVGETQYF,TGTGCCAGCAGCAAATACCTTAAGACAGGGGTAGGAGAGACCCAGTACTTC
TRBJ1-1,TRBD1,.,TRBV5-1,CASSLEGTAMNTEAFF,TGCGCCAGCAGCTTGGAGGGGACAGCCATGAACACTGAAGCTTTCTTT
TRBJ2-7,TRBD1,.,TRBV2,CASSRQGSYEQYF,TGTGCCAGCAGTAGACAGGGATCCTACGAGCAGTACTTC
TRBJ2-2,.,.,TRBV28,CASSSYGRGPGELFF,TGTGCCAGCAGTTCGTACGGCCGGGGTCCCGGGGAGCTGTTTTTT
TRBJ2-3,.,.,TRBV9,CASSKPGVWSTDTQYF,TGTGCCAGCAGCAAACCGGGGGTTTGGAGCACAGATACGCAGTATTTT
TRBJ2-1,TRBD2,.,TRBV7-6,CASSLTAREVLNEQFF,TGTGCCAGCAGCTTAACAGCCCGGGAGGTTCTCAATGAGCAGTTCTTC
TRBJ2-5,.,.,TRBV28,CASSSRETQYF,TGTGCCAGCAGTTCCAGAGAGACCCAGTACTTC
TRBJ2-7,.,.,TRBV6-5,CASSYSATSSYEQYF,TGTGCCAGCAGTTACTCCGCCACTAGCTCCTACGAGCAGTACTTC
TRBJ2-5,TRBD2,.,TRBV5-1,CASSLEVAGGETQYF,TGCGCCAGCAGCTTGGAGGTAGCGGGGGGTGAGACCCAGTACTTC
TRBJ2-5,.,.,TRBV6-5,CASSSPGLRETQYF,TGTGCCAGCAGTTCCCCCGGACTGAGGGAGACCCAGTACTTC
TRBJ2-7,.,once,TRBV6-1,CARRLILKQYF,TGTGCCAGAAGACTTATTCTGAAGCAGTACTTC